The sequence of this TCR beta chain was determined in a study of blood T cell repertoires in COVID-19. Study-level information: PBMCs, B-cell-depleted T cells, or T cells provided the cDNA or gDNA that made up the material.

In the authors' methods: It was from reference gene primer amplification that nucleated cell counts were estimated. The table came from immunoSEQ multiplex PCR; TCRdb's copy has only in-frame clones and leaves some out. The DNA was the basis for D and trimming; V, J and clone size are from that table. The table has around 200,000 clones, roughly 90% seen once; the top ten hold 3.5% to 5.5%. Participant age was roughly 18 to 90 years, and participants resided in 20 to 30 US areas. Participants had their cohort set by participant-reported clinical history. This receptor was identified in a woman aged 30 to 39 who had been exposed to COVID-19. Material for sequencing was PBMCs or T cells enriched from blood (not recorded which).

The CDR3 DNA reads TGTGCCAGCAGCGCGGGACTGTTTGGCACCATATATTTT. Protein sequence: CASSAGLFGTIYF. The chain employs TRBV9 and TRBJ1-3; D may be TRBD1 (5 bases). The CDR3 consists of 13 residues. V dropped 3 bases and J dropped 9 bases, with 13 bases sitting between them. The germline CDR1 and CDR2 sequences are SGDLS and YYNGEE.